The T cell receptor (beta chain) under discussion was sequenced for a study of STAT5B mutations in CD4+ large granular lymphocyte leukemia. This clone was recorded a few times. The target antigen is unknown. Study-level points and caveats: CD4-sorted patient repertoires seemed more clonal than healthy CD4+ repertoires. No patients shared main leukemic clonotypes, though roughly 25% appeared at low frequency elsewhere.

The assay was run at survey level. Per the study methods: Productive clonotypes were detectable down to 2.59 x 10-5 frequency. The assay was immunoSEQ multiplex PCR, and TCRdb's table has in-frame clones only and misses some. V and J calls and clone size come straight from that table; D and trimming were deduced from the DNA. The repertoire holds 5,500 to 6,000 clones, with around four fifths as singletons. Sequencing was performed on PBMCs. The TCR sequence derives from an elderly man with CD4+ T-cell large granular lymphocyte leukemia.

The CDR3 spells CASSLDFDRGCNQPQHF. The CDR3 nucleotides read TGTGCCAGCAGCTTAGATTTTGACAGGGGCTGCAATCAGCCCCAGCATTTT. The chain has TRBV11-1 and TRBJ1-5; TRBD1 matches at 8 bases. Germline lookup yields CDR1 SGHAT and CDR2 FQDESV (reference sequence). The CDR3 has 17 residues. V was clipped by 1 base and J by 2 bases; unmatched bases: 7.